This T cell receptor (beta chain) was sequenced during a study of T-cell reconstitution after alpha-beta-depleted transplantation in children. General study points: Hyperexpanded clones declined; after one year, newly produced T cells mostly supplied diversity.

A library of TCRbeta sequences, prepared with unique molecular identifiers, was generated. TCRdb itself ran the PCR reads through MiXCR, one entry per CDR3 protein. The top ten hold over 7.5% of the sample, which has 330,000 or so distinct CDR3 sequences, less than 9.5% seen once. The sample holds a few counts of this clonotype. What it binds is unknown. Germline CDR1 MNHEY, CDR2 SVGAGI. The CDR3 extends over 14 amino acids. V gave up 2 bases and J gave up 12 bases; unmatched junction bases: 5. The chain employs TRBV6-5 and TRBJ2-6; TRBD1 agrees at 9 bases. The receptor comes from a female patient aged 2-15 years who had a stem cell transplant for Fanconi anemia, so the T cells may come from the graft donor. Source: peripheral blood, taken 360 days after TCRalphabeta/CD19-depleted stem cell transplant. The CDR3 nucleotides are TGTGCCAGCAGTTACGGGACAGGGTTCGGCGTCCTGACTTTC. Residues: CASSYGTGFGVLTF.